The present T cell receptor (beta chain) was sequenced within a study of blood T cell repertoires in COVID-19. Study context: Samples taken during acute and convalescent COVID-19 were collected in the United States, Italy and Spain. T cells, B-cell-depleted T cells, or PBMCs supplied cDNA or gDNA.

In the original workflow: Amplification of reference gene primers was used by the study to estimate nucleated cell counts. Profiled with immunoSEQ multiplex PCR; TCRdb holds only in-frame clones, not every one. Clone size and V and J calls were adopted from that table, with D and trimming inferred from the DNA. The sample has some 350,000 clones, around four fifths seen once; the top ten hold about 3%. In germline, CDR1 is SEHNR, CDR2 FQNEAQ (reference sequence). The ends lost 5 bases at V and 1 base at J; junction bases unmatched: 4. CDR3 length equals 16 residues. The rearrangement links TRBV7-9 to TRBJ2-3; 12 bases match TRBD1. The source material was peripheral blood. The clonotype was recovered from a young man with active or convalescent COVID-19. The chain's CDR3 is CASSPGTGGGTDTQYF. The DNA for the CDR3 is TGTGCCAGCAGCCCGGGGACAGGGGGCGGCACAGATACGCAGTATTTT. The full variable domain, with the rest looked up from reference TRBV7-9 and TRBJ2-3, is DTGVSQNPRHKITKRGQNVTFRCDPISEHNRLYWYRQTLGQGPEFLTYFQNEAQLEKSRLLSDRFSAERPKGSFSTLEIQRTEQGDSAMYLCASSPGTGGGTDTQYFGPGTRLTVL.